Below, 27 T cell receptor beta chains from the same sample are listed, as sequenced in a study of cytomegalovirus exposure and HLA in healthy donors (dated by TCRdb to about 2017). The library was built by means of the immunoSEQ multiplex PCR assay. The multiplex PCR relied on a mix of 60 forward primers for TCR Vbeta segments and 13 reverse primers for TCR Jbeta segments. Drawn from immuneACCESS, this table holds only the in-frame rearrangements with V and J called that TCRdb kept. Clones are partly lost; checked studies trace under half to an unresolved V gene and leave the rest unexplained. This specimen's table enumerates 40,000 to 55,000 clones. The biggest ten clones account for around 5.6% of the sample. Sequencing was performed on PBMCs. The receptors stem from a male donor in good health and CMV-seropositive.

The chain combines TRBV6-1 with TRBJ1-1, with a possible D match to TRBD1 (5 bases). The germline V gene has CDR1 MNHNS and CDR2 SASEGT. This CDR3 comprises 14 residues. V was pared by 2 bases and J by 3 bases, with 10 bases between. The DNA of the CDR3 is TGTGCCAGCAGTGAACAGGGATCGGACACTGAAGCTTTCTTT. Its translation is CASSEQGSDTEAFF.

V usage is TRBV12-5 and J usage is TRBJ2-3, with 7 bases identical to TRBD2. The CDR3 sequence is 13 residues long. V shed 7 bases and J 7 bases; nucleotides not matched to a gene: 8. The germline V gene encodes CDR1 LGHNT and CDR2 FRNRAP. CDR3 in amino acids: CASALSGGHTQYF. DNA of the CDR3: TGTGCTAGTGCCTTATCGGGGGGACATACGCAGTATTTT.

The V and J genes are TRBV7-9 and TRBJ1-5, with D possibly TRBD1 on 6 matching bases. This CDR3 contains 15 residues. V was shortened by 5 bases and J by 1 base, with 12 bases between the two germline ends. The germline V gene has CDR1 SEHNR and CDR2 FQNEAQ (reference sequence). CDR3 coding DNA: TGTGCCAGCAGCCCGAGGGGGGGGAGCAATCAGCCCCAGCATTTT. This codes for CASSPRGGSNQPQHF.

This chain links TRBV30 with TRBJ1-1; perhaps TRBD1 as D (5 bases). This CDR3 spans 14 amino acids. The germline V gene encodes CDR1 GTSNPN and CDR2 SVGIG (reference sequence). Between the trimmed V and J ends, which lost 3 bases and 11 bases, there was a span of 22 bases. The CDR3: CAWSEGTVPWWAFF. The DNA of the CDR3 is TGTGCCTGGAGCGAAGGGACTGTCCCTTGGTGGGCTTTCTTT.

The V call is TRBV7-6, the J call TRBJ2-7; tentative D call: TRBD1 (5 bases). The CDR3 is 13 amino acids. V was shortened by 1 base and J by 6 bases, with 10 bases between the two germline ends. Germline CDR1 and CDR2: SGHVS and FNYEAQ. CDR3 bases: TGTGCCAGCAGCTTAGGGTCAGGGCGCGAGCAGTACTTC. Encoded protein: CASSLGSGREQYF. Full variable domain (rest looked up from reference TRBV7-6 and TRBJ2-7): GAGVSQSPRYKVTKRGQDVALRCDPISGHVSLYWYRQALGQGPEFLTYFNYEAQQDKSGLPNDRFSAERPEGSISTLTIQRTEQRDSAMYRCASSLGSGREQYFGPGTRLTVT.

The chain joins TRBV4-1 to TRBJ2-3; 11 nucleotides align to TRBD1. Per germline, CDR1 MGHRA and CDR2 YSYEKL. V trimming: 2 bases; J trimming: 6 bases; junction bases outside the gene matches: 4. CDR3 length: 15 residues. The CDR3 loop is CASSQIGTGGDTQYF. CDR3 bases: TGCGCCAGCAGCCAAATCGGGACAGGGGGGGATACGCAGTATTTT.

V is TRBV7-2 and J is TRBJ1-1, with D unresolved. CDR3 length equals 14 residues. Germline loops: CDR1 SGHTA, CDR2 FQGNSA. With 4 bases removed from V and 10 bases from J, the gap between germline ends came to 19 bases. The CDR3 is CASSSDAAVVGAFF. The CDR3 region has the DNA TGTGCCAGCAGCTCGGATGCGGCGGTAGTAGGAGCTTTCTTT. Full variable domain (rest looked up from reference TRBV7-2 and TRBJ1-1): GAGVSQSPSNKVTEKGKDVELRCDPISGHTALYWYRQSLGQGLEFLIYFQGNSAPDKSGLPSDRFSAERTGGSVSTLTIQRTQQEDSAVYLCASSSDAAVVGAFFGQGTRLTVV.

The rearrangement uses TRBV11-2 and TRBJ2-7, with D perhaps TRBD1 (6 bases). Germline-derived CDR1 and CDR2 are SGHAT and FQNNGV. The ends were cut back, 5 bases at V and 3 bases at J, with 8 bases in the middle. The length of the CDR3 is 12 residues. In nucleotides, the CDR3 is TGTGCCAGCAGCCAACAGGGCTACGAGCAGTACTTC. It encodes CASSQQGYEQYF.

The CDR3 is CASSPSPDRELTDTQYF. The CDR3 region has the DNA TGCGCCAGCAGCCCCTCCCCGGACAGGGAACTTACAGATACGCAGTATTTT. The gene calls are TRBV4-3 and TRBJ2-3; 8 nucleotides match TRBD1. There are 17 residues in the CDR3. The germline V gene encodes CDR1 LGHNA and CDR2 YSLEER. The V and J ends lost 4 bases and 3 bases, in that order; junction bases with no gene match: 12.

This chain uses TRBV11-1 with TRBJ2-5; unclear D gene. Germline V gene data show CDR1 as SGHAT and CDR2 as FQDESV (reference sequence). The CDR3 length is 15 residues. Trimming took off 2 bases at V and 5 bases at J, with 15 bases between the two ends. The CDR3 loop reads CASSLLVQPPETQYF. CDR3 DNA sequence: TGTGCCAGCAGCTTACTGGTACAACCGCCCGAGACCCAGTACTTC.

V usage is TRBV5-4 and J usage is TRBJ2-7; weak D call: TRBD2 (7 bases). Trimming left V 2 bases short and J 5 bases short, with 20 bases between. The CDR3 is made up of 16 amino acids. CDR1 and CDR2 (germline): SGHNT, YYREEE (reference sequence). In nucleotides, the CDR3 is TGTGCCAGCAGCTTAAGGGGGGGGAAAATTTGGGACGAGCAGTACTTC. Translated: CASSLRGGKIWDEQYF.

The chain employs TRBV7-6 and TRBJ2-5, with D hard to call. The J call may not be correct, given that the DNA end is closer to TRBJ2-7. Germline CDR1 and CDR2: SGHVS and FNYEAQ. CDR3 length: 12 residues. Here the CDR3 DNA reads TGTGCCAGCAGCTTCAACTCCTACGAGCAGTACTTC. Its translation: CASSFNSYEQYF.

The genes are TRBV4-2 and TRBJ1-1; D uncertain. The germline gives CDR1 LGHNA, CDR2 YNFKEQ. With 4 bases removed from V and 8 bases from J, the gap between germline ends came to 8 bases. This CDR3 is 11 amino acids long. CDR3 nucleotides: TGTGCCAGCAGCCGGCACATGGAAGCTTTCTTT. This encodes CASSRHMEAFF.

The chain links TRBV19 to TRBJ1-5; the match to TRBD1 covers 8 bases. The CDR3 has 16 residues. The junction had 16 bases not matched to a gene; V was cut back by 8 bases and J by 7 bases. In germline, CDR1 is LNHDA, CDR2 SQIVND (reference sequence). DNA for the CDR3: TGTGCCAGTCGTGGGCCGATTTGGACAGGGCACCAGCCCCAGCATTTT. Translating it yields CASRGPIWTGHQPQHF.

This chain links TRBV27 with TRBJ1-5; D is undetermined. The germline CDR1 and CDR2 sequences are MNHEY and SMNVEV (reference sequence). V lost 2 bases and J lost 0, with 8 bases in between. CDR3 length: 15 residues. CDR3: CASSLGEYSNQPQHF. CDR3 sequence (DNA): TGTGCCAGCAGTTTAGGGGAGTATAGCAATCAGCCCCAGCATTTT.

The chain's CDR3 is CASSVGTGNTEAFF. Written as DNA, the CDR3 is TGTGCCAGCAGCGTAGGGACAGGGAACACTGAAGCTTTCTTT. The V and J genes are TRBV9 and TRBJ1-1, with TRBD1 matching over 7 bases. V gave up 0 bases and J gave up 1 base; unmatched junction bases: 0. Germline V gene sequence: CDR1 SGDLS, CDR2 YYNGEE. This CDR3 is built from 14 residues.

This chain uses TRBV9 with TRBJ2-2, with 11 bases matching TRBD2. J was trimmed by 5 bases and V by 5 bases; bases with no gene match: 5. The CDR3 spans 15 residues. Germline CDR1 SGDLS, CDR2 YYNGEE. CDR3 DNA: TGTGCCAGCAGTACGACTAGCGGGGCTACCGGGGAGCTGTTTTTT. This codes for CASSTTSGATGELFF.

The genes are TRBV6-1 and TRBJ1-2; D is possibly TRBD1 (5 bases). V was pared by 0 bases and J by 6 bases, with 5 bases between. This CDR3 comprises 12 residues. CDR1 and CDR2 (germline): MNHNS, SASEGT. In DNA, the CDR3 is TGTGCCAGCAGTGAAGCAGGGGATGGCTACACCTTC. Translating it yields CASSEAGDGYTF.

The rearrangement uses TRBV2 and TRBJ1-5, with a weak D call TRBD1 (5 bases). With 7 bases removed from V and 5 bases from J, the gap between germline ends came to 15 bases. The CDR3 is made up of 14 amino acids. Germline CDR1 SNHLY, CDR2 FYNNEI. CDR3 sequence: CASTRQSGDQPQHF. The CDR3 DNA follows: TGTGCCAGCACCCGACAGAGCGGGGATCAGCCCCAGCATTTT.

The V call is TRBV2, the J call TRBJ2-1; 7 bases agree with TRBD2. Germline CDR1 reads SNHLY; CDR2 reads FYNNEI. This CDR3 has 16 residues. J was trimmed by 0 bases and V by 7 bases; bases with no gene match: 9. As DNA, the CDR3 is TGTGCCAGCATCCCGGTCGCGGGGGACTCCTACAATGAGCAGTTCTTC. Its translation: CASIPVAGDSYNEQFF.

The chain employs TRBV27 and TRBJ1-2; 9 nucleotides line up with TRBD1. This CDR3 is 16 amino acids long. Losses at the gene ends were 4 bases for V and 4 bases for J; bases not matched to a gene: 10. Germline values: CDR1 MNHEY, CDR2 SMNVEV (reference sequence). The CDR3 DNA reads TGTGCCAGCAGTTCCTTCCCGGGACAGGGTAGCTATGGCTACACCTTC. Translation gives CASSSFPGQGSYGYTF.

The chain has TRBV21-1 and TRBJ1-3; TRBD1, the table's D call, lacks a check against the DNA. TRBV21-1 represents a pseudogene. The length of the CDR3 is 15 residues. The CDR3 coding sequence is TGTGCCAGCAGCAAGAGGGGGCAGGGAGGAAACACCATATATTTT. Translation gives CASSKRGQGGNTIYF.

The chain employs TRBV4-1 and TRBJ2-7, with 7 bases fitting TRBD2. The CDR3 contains 14 residues. Losses at the gene ends were 1 base for V and 4 bases for J; bases not matched to a gene: 4. CDR1 and CDR2 (germline): MGHRA, YSYEKL. The CDR3 sequence is CASSQAGGPYEQYF. The DNA for the CDR3 is TGCGCCAGCAGCCAAGCGGGGGGACCTTACGAGCAGTACTTC.

The CDR3 loop reads CASSLEGENTEAFF. The CDR3 bases are TGCGCCAGCAGCTTGGAAGGGGAGAACACTGAAGCTTTCTTT. V gene TRBV5-1 combines with J gene TRBJ1-1; perhaps TRBD1 as D (5 bases). CDR1 is SGHRS, CDR2 YFSETQ, per germline. This CDR3 is built from 14 residues. Trimming took off 0 bases at V and 1 base at J, with 7 bases between the two ends.

The chain uses TRBV6-5 and TRBJ2-4; 8 nucleotides line up with TRBD1. Per the germline V gene, CDR1 is MNHEY and CDR2 is SVGAGI. Unmatched junction bases numbered 6, after V lost 7 bases and J lost 4 bases. This CDR3 spans 14 amino acids. CDR3 protein: CASTQQGDKNIQYF. CDR3 sequence (DNA): TGTGCCAGCACCCAACAGGGGGATAAAAACATTCAGTACTTC.

The chain couples TRBV7-9 to TRBJ2-3; D remains unclear. Trimming took off 3 bases at V and 5 bases at J, with 3 bases between the two ends. CDR1 SEHNR and CDR2 FQNEAQ come from the germline V gene (reference sequence). This CDR3 has 11 residues. The CDR3 protein is CASSFQDTQYF. Here the CDR3 DNA reads TGTGCCAGCAGCTTCCAAGATACGCAGTATTTT.

V and J are TRBV5-1 and TRBJ1-1; a possible D gene is TRBD1 (5 bases). V was clipped by 5 bases and J by 4 bases, with 15 bases between them. The CDR3 totals 14 residues. Germline V CDR1 and CDR2: SGHRS, YFSETQ. As DNA, the CDR3 is TGCGCCAGCAGGGGCGCGGGGGACGGCACTGAAGCTTTCTTT. Translated: CASRGAGDGTEAFF.